This TCR beta chain originates from a study of blood T cells in healthy people across ages. Comments on this clonotype: Its antigen is still unknown.

A second roughly 7 to 11 cycle PCR used barcoded and J-beta primers. Unique molecular identifiers of 12 random nucleotides labeled each cDNA. Each sample yielded at least 3 million CDR3-containing paired-end reads. TCRdb recomputed calls from the 5' RACE reads with MiXCR, one row per CDR3 protein. This sample has almost 800,000 distinct CDR3 sequences, with roughly 64% found just once. Whole-study results and caveats: Naive CD4+ cells and diversity were both higher in long-lived donors than in aged donors.

The TCR sequence derives from a man aged 25-45 years in good health. Sequenced sample: blood.

CDR3 nucleotide sequence: TGTGCCAGCAGCCCGACCGGGACTAGCGGGGGAGATACGCAGTATTTT. This codes for CASSPTGTSGGDTQYF. V and J are TRBV4-2 and TRBJ2-3; 14 bases fit TRBD2. The CDR3 spans 16 residues. Per germline, CDR1 LGHNA and CDR2 YNFKEQ. J gave up 5 bases and V 4 bases, and 5 bases lay outside the gene matches.